This T cell receptor beta chain was found in a study of blood T cells in healthy people across ages. The second PCR ran about 6 to 12 cycles with a sample-barcoded 5' primer and J-beta primers. TCRdb reanalysed the 5' RACE reads using MiXCR and keeps one entry per CDR3 protein. The data contain approximately 2,000,000 distinct CDR3 sequences, roughly two fifths of them singletons. There were healthy Caucasian individuals from Russia, aged 6 to 90, serving as donors. Donors gave 8 to 10 milliliters of peripheral blood apiece. The CDR3 loop spans 14 amino acids. The germline V and J ends were trimmed by 2 bases and 13 bases, with 18 bases remaining between them.

V is TRBV12-3 or TRBV12-4 and J is TRBJ2-1; TRBD2 might be the D (5 bases). The sample was blood. This receptor was identified in a human donor in good health. CDR3 bases: TGTGCCAGCAGTTTAAGTAGGGTTTGGGAGACCCAGTTCTTC. It specifies CASSLSRVWETQFF.